A selection of T cell receptor beta chains follows, all from one sample in a study of OX40 agonist ivuxolimab in advanced cancers. Clones were read by immunoSEQ multiplex PCR, and TCRdb kept only the in-frame ones, dropping some. The repertoire includes about 73,000 clones, about nine tenths of them detected once, and under 0.6% sits in the top ten. The sequencing used CD4+ or CD8+ T cells sorted from blood, collected in a trial of the OX40 agonist ivuxolimab. The receptor set was obtained from an adult with an advanced solid tumor such as melanoma, head and neck, liver or kidney cancer. The CDR3 runs from the conserved cysteine through the conserved F or W. D genes are given only for firm matches. Some rows have no size entry. The others give once, few or many, or a class for an expanded clone.

-,TRBJ1-1,TRBV7-8,15,-,TGTGCCAGCAACCCTGATGGGCAGCCGAACACTGAAGCTTTCTTT,CASNPDGQPNTEAFF
-,TRBJ2-1,TRBV6-7,14,-,TGTGCCAGCAGTTACCACCCCATTCCATGGGAGCAGTTCTTC,CASSYHPIPWEQFF
-,TRBJ2-1,TRBV15,17,-,TGTGCCACCAGCAGACGTTGGGGGGTAGGCTCCTACAATGAGCAGTTCTTC,CATSRRWGVGSYNEQFF
-,TRBJ2-1,TRBV7-2,12,-,TGTGCCAGCAGCTTGACGGGTACTGAGCAGTTCTTC,CASSLTGTEQFF
TRBD2,TRBJ2-7,TRBV4-3,20,-,TGCGCCAGCAGCCAAGAAGAATCCGGAGGCGGGAGGGGTCGCTCCTACGAGCAGTACTTC,CASSQEESGGGRGRSYEQYF
TRBD1,TRBJ2-7,TRBV6-6,13,-,TGTGCCAGCAGTTACATTGGACAGGACGAGCAGTACTTC,CASSYIGQDEQYF
-,TRBJ1-5,TRBV19,13,-,TGTGCCAGTAGTACCACGGGGAACCAGCCCCAGCATTTT,CASSTTGNQPQHF
-,TRBJ2-3,TRBV4-3,14,once,TGCGCCAGCAGCCAAAGCGGCAGCACAGATACGCAGTATTTT,CASSQSGSTDTQYF
-,TRBJ2-1,TRBV6-6,12,-,TGTGCCAGCAGTTATACCGACAATGAGCAGTTCTTC,CASSYTDNEQFF
TRBD2,TRBJ2-5,TRBV11-2,14,-,TGTGCCAGCATCCGAGCGGGAGGGGGAGAGACCCAGTACTTC,CASIRAGGGETQYF
TRBD1,TRBJ1-2,TRBV30,15,-,TGTGCCTGGAGTGCCCGGGACAGGGTTAGCTATGGCTACACCTTC,CAWSARDRVSYGYTF
-,TRBJ2-3,TRBV2,13,once,TGTGCCAGCAGTGAATGGGGACTGGATACGCAGTATTTT,CASSEWGLDTQYF
TRBD2,TRBJ2-1,TRBV9,14,-,TGTGCCAGCAGCGTAGCGGGAGGTTCCAATGAGCAGTTCTTC,CASSVAGGSNEQFF
TRBD2,TRBJ2-1,TRBV11-3,14,once,TGTGCCAGCAGCTTAGGAGGGACTAGCGACGAGCAGTTCTTC,CASSLGGTSDEQFF
-,TRBJ2-7,TRBV7-7,13,-,TGTGCTAGCTCCTTCGGTGAGGGTTTTGAGCAGTACTTC,CASSFGEGFEQYF
TRBD1,TRBJ1-4,TRBV14,13,-,TGTGCCAGCAGACAGGGGGCAGGTGAAAAACTGTTTTTT,CASRQGAGEKLFF
-,TRBJ2-5,TRBV2,11,-,TGTGCCAGCAGTGTAGGGCAGACCCAGTACTTC,CASSVGQTQYF
TRBD2,TRBJ2-3,TRBV18,14,-,TGTGCCAGCTCACTTAGCGGGAGCACAGATACGCAGTATTTT,CASSLSGSTDTQYF
-,TRBJ1-2,TRBV19,13,once,TGTGCCAGTAGTCTTCCGGGGCACTATGGCTACACCTTC,CASSLPGHYGYTF
-,TRBJ1-1,TRBV2,13,once,TGTGCCAGCAGTGAACAGAAGAACACTGAAGCTTTCTTT,CASSEQKNTEAFF
-,TRBJ2-5,TRBV5-1,15,-,TGCGCCAGCAGCTTGCAGCGGCAGGGAGGTGAGACCCAGTACTTC,CASSLQRQGGETQYF
-,TRBJ1-3,TRBV9,17,-,TGTGCCAGCAGCGTAGCTAACACAGGGACCTCTGGAAACACCATATATTTT,CASSVANTGTSGNTIYF
TRBD1,TRBJ2-3,TRBV9,16,-,TGTGCCAGCAGCCATAGCCCAGGGGGAAGAGCAGATACGCAGTATTTT,CASSHSPGGRADTQYF
-,TRBJ1-2,TRBV15,14,-,TGTGCCACCAGCAGAGATCGAGGGATGGATGGCTACACCTTC,CATSRDRGMDGYTF
-,TRBJ2-2,TRBV7-2,14,-,TGTGCCAGCAGCTTAGACTTAAACACCGGGGAGCTGTTTTTT,CASSLDLNTGELFF
-,TRBJ2-2,TRBV11-3,14,-,TGTGCCAGCAGCGGCACCAGGGACACCGGGGAGCTGTTTTTT,CASSGTRDTGELFF
TRBD2,TRBJ2-2,TRBV7-3,15,-,TGTGCCAGCAGCTTACTAGCGGGAGGGAGCGGGGAGCTGTTTTTT,CASSLLAGGSGELFF
TRBD1,TRBJ2-7,TRBV6-5,15,-,TGTGCCAGCAGTTACTCGAGCAGGGGGCGCGGCGAGCAGTACTTC,CASSYSSRGRGEQYF